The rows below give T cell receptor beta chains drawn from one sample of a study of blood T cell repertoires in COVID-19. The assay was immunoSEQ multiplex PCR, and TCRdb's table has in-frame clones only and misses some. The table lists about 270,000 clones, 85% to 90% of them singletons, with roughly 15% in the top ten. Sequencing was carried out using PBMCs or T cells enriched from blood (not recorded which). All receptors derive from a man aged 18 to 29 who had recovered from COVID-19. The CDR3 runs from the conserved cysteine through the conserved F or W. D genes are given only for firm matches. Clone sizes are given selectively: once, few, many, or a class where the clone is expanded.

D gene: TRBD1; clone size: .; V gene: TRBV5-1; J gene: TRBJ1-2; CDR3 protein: CASSLSGTGHDYGYTF; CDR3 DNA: TGCGCCAGCAGCTTGTCCGGGACAGGGCATGACTATGGCTACACCTTC
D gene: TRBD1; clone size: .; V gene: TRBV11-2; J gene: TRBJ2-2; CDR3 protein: CASSLAPGQGASGELFF; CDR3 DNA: TGTGCCAGCAGCTTGGCACCGGGACAGGGGGCATCCGGGGAGCTGTTTTTT
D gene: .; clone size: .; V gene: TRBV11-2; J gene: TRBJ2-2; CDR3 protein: CASSYESGGELFF; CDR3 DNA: TGTGCCAGCAGCTACGAAAGCGGCGGGGAGCTGTTTTTT
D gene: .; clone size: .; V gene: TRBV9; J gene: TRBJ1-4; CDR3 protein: CASSVGNGAGEKLFF; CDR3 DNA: TGTGCCAGCAGCGTAGGAAATGGGGCGGGGGAAAAACTGTTTTTT
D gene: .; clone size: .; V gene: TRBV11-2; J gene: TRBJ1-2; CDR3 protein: CASSLGGVSGTNYGYTF; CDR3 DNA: TGTGCCAGCAGCTTAGGAGGCGTGTCAGGGACAAACTATGGCTACACCTTC
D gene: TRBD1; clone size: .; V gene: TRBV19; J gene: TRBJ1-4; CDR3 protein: CASNSDRAKKLFF; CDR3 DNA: TGTGCCAGTAATTCGGACAGGGCCAAAAAACTGTTTTTT
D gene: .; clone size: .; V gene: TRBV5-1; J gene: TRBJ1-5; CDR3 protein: CASSLEGLGNQPQHF; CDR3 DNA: TGCGCCAGCAGCTTGGAGGGGCTGGGGAATCAGCCCCAGCATTTT
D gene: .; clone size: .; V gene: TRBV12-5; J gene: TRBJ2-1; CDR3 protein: CASGSGSHNEQFF; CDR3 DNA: TGTGCTAGTGGTAGCGGATCTCACAATGAGCAGTTCTTC
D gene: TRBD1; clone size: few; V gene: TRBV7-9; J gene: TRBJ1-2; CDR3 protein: CASSLAQGAHYGYTF; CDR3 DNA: TGTGCCAGCAGCTTAGCACAGGGGGCTCATTATGGCTACACCTTC
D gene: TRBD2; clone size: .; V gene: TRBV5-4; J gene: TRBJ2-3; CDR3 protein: CASSLRIGLAGTDTQYF; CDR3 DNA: TGTGCCAGCAGCTTGCGTATCGGACTAGCGGGAACGGATACGCAGTATTTT
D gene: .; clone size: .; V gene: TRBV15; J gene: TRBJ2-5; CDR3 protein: CATSRVGGAGETQYF; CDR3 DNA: TGTGCCACCAGCAGAGTGGGGGGGGCCGGAGAGACCCAGTACTTC
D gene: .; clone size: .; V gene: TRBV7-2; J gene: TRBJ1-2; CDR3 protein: CASSRQAAGYTF; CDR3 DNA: TGTGCCAGCTCCAGACAGGCTGCTGGCTACACCTTC
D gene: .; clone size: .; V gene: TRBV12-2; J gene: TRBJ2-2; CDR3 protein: CASRPPQNRDRKCNTGELFF; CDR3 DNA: TGTGCAAGTCGCCCCCCCCAAAATAGAGACAGAAAGTGCAACACCGGGGAGCTGTTTTTT
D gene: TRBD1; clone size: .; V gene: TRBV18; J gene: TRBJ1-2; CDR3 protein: CASTRDSYGYTF; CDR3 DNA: TGTGCCAGCACCCGGGACAGCTACGGCTACACCTTC
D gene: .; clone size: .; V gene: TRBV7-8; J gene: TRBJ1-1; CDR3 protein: CASSLGRGRNTEAFF; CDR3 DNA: TGTGCCAGCAGCTTAGGGCGGGGGAGGAACACTGAAGCTTTCTTT
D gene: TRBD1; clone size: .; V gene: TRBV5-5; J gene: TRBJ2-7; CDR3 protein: CASSTGTGPYEQYF; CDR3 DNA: TGTGCCAGCAGTACCGGGACAGGGCCCTACGAGCAGTACTTC
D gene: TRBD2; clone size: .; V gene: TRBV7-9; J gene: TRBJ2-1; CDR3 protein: CASSLAWSGRHNEQFF; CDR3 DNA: TGTGCCAGCAGCTTAGCGTGGAGCGGGAGGCACAATGAGCAGTTCTTC
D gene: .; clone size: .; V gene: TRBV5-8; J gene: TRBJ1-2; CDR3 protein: CASSAGQLLYGYTF; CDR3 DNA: TGTGCCAGCAGCGCAGGACAGCTTCTCTATGGCTACACCTTC
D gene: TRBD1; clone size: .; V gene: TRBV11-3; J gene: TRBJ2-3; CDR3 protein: CASSSWTGAGDTQYF; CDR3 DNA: TGTGCCAGCAGCTCCTGGACAGGGGCGGGGGATACGCAGTATTTT
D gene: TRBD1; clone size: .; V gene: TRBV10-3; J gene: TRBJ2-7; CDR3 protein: CAISGGTGYEQYF; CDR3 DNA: TGTGCCATCAGTGGGGGGACAGGGTACGAGCAGTACTTC
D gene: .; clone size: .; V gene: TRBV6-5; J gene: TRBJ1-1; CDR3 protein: CASSSQGTNTEAFF; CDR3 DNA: TGTGCCAGCAGCTCACAGGGCACGAACACTGAAGCTTTCTTT
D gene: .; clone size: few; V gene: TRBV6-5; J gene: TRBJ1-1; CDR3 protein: CASTQNGGGYTEAFF; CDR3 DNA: TGTGCCAGCACTCAAAATGGGGGGGGCTACACTGAAGCTTTCTTT
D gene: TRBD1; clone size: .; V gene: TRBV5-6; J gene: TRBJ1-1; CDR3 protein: CASSLPGGGDEAFF; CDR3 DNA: TGTGCCAGCAGCTTACCAGGGGGCGGGGATGAAGCTTTCTTT
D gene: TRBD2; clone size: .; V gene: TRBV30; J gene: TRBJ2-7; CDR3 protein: CAWSVGGGPYEQYF; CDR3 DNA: TGTGCCTGGAGTGTGGGGGGGGGACCCTACGAGCAGTACTTC
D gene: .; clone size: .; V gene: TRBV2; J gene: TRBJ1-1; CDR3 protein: CASGGAGEAFF; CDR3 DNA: TGTGCCAGCGGGGGGGCGGGTGAAGCTTTCTTT
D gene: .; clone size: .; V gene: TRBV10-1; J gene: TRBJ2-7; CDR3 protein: CASSDGYEQYF; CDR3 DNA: TGCGCCAGCAGTGACGGGTACGAGCAGTACTTC
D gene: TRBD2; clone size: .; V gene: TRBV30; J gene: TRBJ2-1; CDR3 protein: CAWRKSGGNNEQFF; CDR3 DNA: TGTGCCTGGAGGAAAAGCGGGGGCAACAATGAGCAGTTCTTC
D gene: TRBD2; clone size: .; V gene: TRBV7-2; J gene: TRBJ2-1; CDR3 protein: CASSLKIAGSNEQFF; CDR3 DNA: TGTGCCAGCAGCTTAAAAATAGCGGGCTCCAATGAGCAGTTCTTC
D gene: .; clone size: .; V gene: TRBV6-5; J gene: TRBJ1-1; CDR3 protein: CASSYYGGGGTEAFF; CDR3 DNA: TGTGCCAGCAGTTACTATGGAGGGGGGGGCACTGAAGCTTTCTTT
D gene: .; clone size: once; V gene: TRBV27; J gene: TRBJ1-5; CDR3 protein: CASSLGGVGQPQHF; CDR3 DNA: TGTGCCAGCAGTTTAGGGGGGGTGGGTCAGCCCCAGCATTTT
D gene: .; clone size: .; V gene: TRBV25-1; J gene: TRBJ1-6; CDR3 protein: CASSVLEWEALHF; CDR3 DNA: TGTGCCAGCAGTGTTTTAGAATGGGAGGCCCTCCACTTT
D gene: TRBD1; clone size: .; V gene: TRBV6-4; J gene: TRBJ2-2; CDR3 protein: CASSYRGTGELFF; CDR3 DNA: TGTGCCAGCAGTTACAGGGGCACCGGGGAGCTGTTTTTT
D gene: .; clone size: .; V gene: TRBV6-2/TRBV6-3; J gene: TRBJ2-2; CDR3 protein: CASSYRPGDTGELFF; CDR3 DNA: TGTGCCAGCAGTTACCGGCCGGGGGACACCGGGGAGCTGTTTTTT
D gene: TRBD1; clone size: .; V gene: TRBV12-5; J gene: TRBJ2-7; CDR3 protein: CASGLGTGGIWEQYF; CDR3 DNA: TGTGCTAGTGGTTTGGGGACAGGAGGTATATGGGAGCAGTACTTC
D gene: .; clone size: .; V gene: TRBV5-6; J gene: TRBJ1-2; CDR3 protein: CASSLAGGTRNYGYTF; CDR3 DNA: TGTGCCAGCAGCTTGGCCGGGGGGACGAGGAACTATGGCTACACCTTC